The subject of this entry is one TCR beta chain. Antigen specificity is unknown. This entry comes from a study of shared clonotypes between healthy human individuals. Overall study: The composition of the donors was two women and a few men aged 18 to 49.

Whole-study results and caveats: Clonotype sharing among donors was thought likely to change with sequencing depth.

Libraries were prepared by immunoSEQ multiplex PCR; TCRdb keeps only in-frame clonotypes and omits some of them. The repertoire holds about 2.4 million clones, with 90% to 95% as singletons. CDR3 size: 13 residues. Trimming took off 5 bases at V and 6 bases at J, with 14 bases between the two ends. Germline V gives CDR1 SNHLY, CDR2 FYNNEI. Sequencing was done on a sample of naive CD4+ T cells from PBMCs. Subset indicated: CD45RA+ positively selected. The chain recombines TRBV2 with TRBJ2-7, with a tentative D call TRBD2 (6 bases). The receptor's source is a man younger than 35 in good health. Some clones in this sample may be carry-over from other donors' samples. CDR3 region: CASSKTGVGEQYF. The CDR3 coding sequence is TGTGCCAGCAGTAAAACGGGAGTCGGCGAGCAGTACTTC.